These 31 T cell receptor beta chains share one sample of origin, sequenced in a study of cytomegalovirus exposure and HLA in healthy donors. The PCR ran on 60 Vbeta and 13 Jbeta primers. Assay: immunoSEQ multiplex PCR; the TCRdb copy retains only in-frame clones and omits some. Among around 150,000 clones listed, 60% to 85% were seen once. What was sequenced was PBMCs. Every receptor here comes from a man aged 25 to 40 in good health and CMV-seropositive.

The V gene is TRBV5-4, the J gene TRBJ2-5; TRBD2 agrees at 9 bases. The junction had 9 bases not matched to a gene; V was cut back by 4 bases and J by 2 bases. The V gene's germline CDR1 is SGHNT and CDR2 YYREEE (reference sequence). This CDR3 contains 16 residues. The CDR3 here is CASSPTASGGQETQYF. DNA for the CDR3: TGTGCCAGCAGCCCCACCGCGAGCGGGGGGCAAGAGACCCAGTACTTC.

V usage is TRBV30 and J usage is TRBJ2-7; D may be TRBD1 (5 bases). The CDR3 length is 14 residues. Trimming took 5 bases from V and 2 from J, leaving 16 bases between them. From germline, CDR1 is GTSNPN and CDR2 SVGIG (reference sequence). The chain's CDR3 is CAWDPQGSTYEQYF. The CDR3 DNA is TGTGCCTGGGACCCGCAGGGATCCACCTACGAGCAGTACTTC.

Here the CDR3 DNA reads TGTGCCAGCAGTTCCCCTGGGACACCCCATGGCTACACCTTC. Translating it yields CASSSPGTPHGYTF. The V gene is TRBV28, the J gene TRBJ1-2, with D perhaps TRBD1 (6 bases). This CDR3 comprises 14 residues. Germline V gives CDR1 MDHEN, CDR2 SYDVKM. The V and J ends lost 4 bases and 6 bases respectively, with 15 bases between them.

The chain uses TRBV28 and TRBJ2-7; D is possibly TRBD2 (7 bases). The CDR3 covers 15 residues. The germline V and J ends were trimmed by 8 bases and 4 bases, with 21 bases remaining between them. Germline CDR1 MDHEN, CDR2 SYDVKM. CDR3: CASSPGGTSQYEQYF. The CDR3 DNA sequence: TGTGCCAGCTCCCCCGGGGGGACATCCCAATACGAGCAGTACTTC.

DNA for the CDR3: TGCGCCAGCAGCCAAGCGCGGGGAGGGCAGCCCCAGCATTTT. Protein: CASSQARGGQPQHF. The gene calls are TRBV4-3 and TRBJ1-5; D remains ambiguous. CDR1 LGHNA and CDR2 YSLEER come from the germline V gene. With 1 base removed from V and 7 bases from J, the gap between germline ends came to 11 bases. The CDR3 length is 14 residues.

CDR3 sequence: CASSLGASSDYGYTF. For the CDR3, the DNA is TGTGCCAGCAGCTTAGGTGCGTCCTCGGACTATGGCTACACCTTC. The chain employs TRBV7-9 and TRBJ1-2; D is undetermined. V dropped 1 base and J dropped 3 bases, with 12 bases sitting between them. The length of the CDR3 is 15 residues. CDR1 SEHNR and CDR2 FQNEAQ come from the germline V gene (reference sequence).

The rearrangement joins TRBV11-2 to TRBJ1-4; the D is unclear. This CDR3 has 15 amino acids. Trimming stripped 1 base from V and 6 bases from J, with 12 bases between. Germline V lookup: CDR1 SGHAT, CDR2 FQNNGV. CDR3 protein: CASSLVEGGDEKLFF. CDR3 nucleotides: TGTGCCAGCAGCTTAGTGGAGGGTGGGGATGAAAAACTGTTTTTT.

This sequence joins TRBV6-6 and TRBJ1-3; no firm D call. This CDR3 has 15 amino acids. Germline-derived CDR1 and CDR2 are MNHNY and SVGAGI (reference sequence). The ends were cut back, 6 bases at V and 0 bases at J, with 12 bases in the middle. CDR3 region: CASSATAVSGNTIYF. DNA for the CDR3: TGTGCCAGCAGCGCGACGGCGGTCTCTGGAAACACCATATATTTT.

The V gene is TRBV28, the J gene TRBJ2-7, with 8 nucleotides matching TRBD1. The CDR3 is made up of 15 amino acids. J was trimmed by 3 bases and V by 3 bases; bases with no gene match: 7. CDR1 is MDHEN, CDR2 SYDVKM, per germline. CDR3 nucleotides: TGTGCCAGCAGTTTTCGGGCAGGGGGCTTCTACGAGCAGTACTTC. This encodes CASSFRAGGFYEQYF.

The rearrangement joins TRBV9 to TRBJ2-7; D is ambiguous. V was pared by 0 bases and J by 4 bases, with 11 bases between. CDR1 and CDR2 (germline): SGDLS, YYNGEE. CDR3 length equals 14 residues. The CDR3 DNA reads TGTGCCAGCAGCGTAGGCCTAGATCAGTACGAGCAGTACTTC. As protein: CASSVGLDQYEQYF.

This chain links TRBV11-2 with TRBJ2-3; D is unresolved. The length of the CDR3 is 13 residues. The V end was cut by 3 bases, the J end by 6 bases, with 10 bases between. Germline V lookup: CDR1 SGHAT, CDR2 FQNNGV. CDR3 bases: TGTGCCAGCAGCTTTTCCGGTGGTGATACGCAGTATTTT. Its protein is CASSFSGGDTQYF.

The chain combines TRBV7-9 with TRBJ1-5, with D hard to call. The CDR3 has 16 residues. V was cut by 1 base and J by 0 bases, with 10 bases left in between. Germline V gene data show CDR1 as SEHNR and CDR2 as FQNEAQ (reference sequence). In nucleotides, the CDR3 is TGTGCCAGCAGCTTAGTCGGTCTTCATAGCAATCAGCCCCAGCATTTT. Residues: CASSLVGLHSNQPQHF.

The CDR3 sequence is CASSQASKNEQFF. For the CDR3, the DNA is TGCGCCAGCAGCCAAGCATCCAAAAATGAGCAGTTCTTC. This chain uses TRBV4-1 with TRBJ2-1; D is unclear. This CDR3 is built from 13 residues. Trimming removed 1 base at V and 7 bases at J, with 8 bases between. Looked up from germline, CDR1 is MGHRA and CDR2 is YSYEKL.

The rearrangement uses TRBV25-1 and TRBJ2-7; TRBD1 matches at 10 bases. CDR1 MGHDK and CDR2 SYGVNS come from the germline V gene. The trim removed 3 bases at V and 5 bases at J, leaving 4 bases unmatched. This CDR3 spans 14 amino acids. CDR3 coding DNA: TGTGCCAGCAGTGAGACAGGGGGCCAGGACGAGCAGTACTTC. It codes for CASSETGGQDEQYF.

This clone was seen a single time. The sample holds other DNA sequences that translate to the same CDR3. This chain uses TRBV27 with TRBJ2-7, with D maybe TRBD1 (6 bases). Germline CDR1 reads MNHEY; CDR2 reads SMNVEV (reference sequence). The V gene lost 2 bases and the J gene lost 3 bases, with 8 bases spanning the gap. There are 13 residues in the CDR3. The CDR3, as DNA: TGTGCCAGCAGTTTAGAGGACAGCTACGAGCAGTACTTC. It yields the protein CASSLEDSYEQYF.

The V and J genes are TRBV11-2 and TRBJ1-5; TRBD1 agrees at 8 bases. V lost 5 bases, J lost 0 bases, and 9 bases stayed unmatched. CDR1 SGHAT and CDR2 FQNNGV come from the germline V gene. The CDR3 runs 17 residues. The CDR3 DNA follows: TGTGCCAGCAGCCTCGGGACAGGAGGATATAGCAATCAGCCCCAGCATTTT. It translates to CASSLGTGGYSNQPQHF. The full variable domain, its missing parts supplied by reference TRBV11-2 and TRBJ1-5, is EAGVAQSPRYKIIEKRQSVAFWCNPISGHATLYWYQQILGQGPKLLIQFQNNGVVDDSQLPKDRFSAERLKGVDSTLKIQPAKLEDSAVYLCASSLGTGGYSNQPQHFGDGTRLSIL.

V usage is TRBV28 and J usage is TRBJ1-2, with 8 bases that match TRBD1. V shed 3 bases and J 1 base; nucleotides not matched to a gene: 7. This CDR3 region has 16 residues. The germline gives CDR1 MDHEN, CDR2 SYDVKM. The CDR3 nucleotides are TGTGCCAGCAGTTTTACTCAGGGGGCCCTTAACTATGGCTACACCTTC. Its protein is CASSFTQGALNYGYTF.

The V gene is TRBV30, the J gene TRBJ1-1; no reliable D call. CDR1 is GTSNPN, CDR2 SVGIG, per germline (reference sequence). The CDR3 is made up of 15 amino acids. Trimming stripped 3 bases from V and 0 bases from J, with 14 bases between. CDR3 nucleotides: TGTGCCTGGAGAGACTGGAGACGGTTGAACACTGAAGCTTTCTTT. Its translation: CAWRDWRRLNTEAFF.

The CDR3 DNA follows: TGTGCCAGCAGTCCCGGGACAGTCTACGAGCAGTACTTC. Its translation is CASSPGTVYEQYF. The V call is TRBV27, the J call TRBJ2-7, with 7 bases identical to TRBD1. With 5 bases clipped from V and 3 bases from J, the junction kept 4 bases outside the gene matches. The germline CDR1 and CDR2 sequences are MNHEY and SMNVEV (reference sequence). The CDR3 consists of 13 residues.

The genes are TRBV28 and TRBJ1-1; D ambiguous. The V and J ends lost 3 bases and 6 bases respectively, with 14 bases between them. CDR1 MDHEN and CDR2 SYDVKM come from the germline V gene. This CDR3 comprises 14 residues. In nucleotides, the CDR3 is TGTGCCAGCAGTTTCAAGTGGAGGGCGCCTGAAGCTTTCTTT. Protein sequence: CASSFKWRAPEAFF.

The gene calls are TRBV7-9 and TRBJ2-1, with 8 bases aligning to TRBD1. This CDR3 has 11 residues. With V trimmed by 4 bases and J by 10 bases, 0 bases remained unmatched. The germline gives CDR1 SEHNR, CDR2 FQNEAQ (reference sequence). CDR3 residues: CASSWTGEQFF. Written as DNA, the CDR3 is TGTGCCAGCAGCTGGACAGGGGAGCAGTTCTTC.

The gene calls are TRBV28 and TRBJ1-5, with 7 bases lining up with TRBD1. The CDR3 contains 18 residues. V lost 4 bases and J lost 7; bases outside the gene matches: 19. In germline, CDR1 is MDHEN, CDR2 SYDVKM. CDR3 region: CASSWRMTGMGARQPQHF. Here the CDR3 DNA reads TGTGCCAGCAGTTGGCGAATGACAGGGATGGGGGCAAGGCAGCCCCAGCATTTT. Supplemented by reference TRBV28 and TRBJ1-5, the full variable domain reads DVKVTQSSRYLVKRTGEKVFLECVQDMDHENMFWYRQDPGLGLRLIYFSYDVKMKEKGDIPEGYSVSREKKERFSLILESASTNQTSMYLCASSWRMTGMGARQPQHFGDGTRLSIL.

The chain recombines TRBV28 with TRBJ2-7; the match to TRBD1 covers 11 bases. V shed 6 bases and J 4 bases; nucleotides not matched to a gene: 5. CDR3 length: 14 residues. Per the germline V gene, CDR1 is MDHEN and CDR2 is SYDVKM. CDR3 in amino acids: CASRGQGGPYEQYF. The CDR3 nucleotides read TGTGCCAGCAGGGGACAGGGGGGTCCTTACGAGCAGTACTTC. Using reference TRBV28 and TRBJ2-7 for the parts outside the CDR3, the full variable domain is DVKVTQSSRYLVKRTGEKVFLECVQDMDHENMFWYRQDPGLGLRLIYFSYDVKMKEKGDIPEGYSVSREKKERFSLILESASTNQTSMYLCASRGQGGPYEQYFGPGTRLTVT.

CDR3 sequence: CAIRPDQGADEQYF. CDR3 nucleotides: TGTGCCATCAGACCCGATCAGGGGGCGGACGAGCAGTACTTC. This chain uses TRBV10-3 with TRBJ2-7, with 8 bases identical to TRBD1. Trimming at V came to 6 bases and at J to 5 bases, leaving 9 bases not matched to a gene. This CDR3 region has 14 residues. Germline V lookup: CDR1 ENHRY, CDR2 SYGVKD.

The CDR3 DNA follows: TGTGCCAGTAGTATCTGGCAGACAGCGTACAATGAGCAGTTCTTC. Translating gives CASSIWQTAYNEQFF. The rearrangement uses TRBV19 and TRBJ2-1; D is possibly TRBD1 (5 bases). With 3 bases removed from V and 4 bases from J, the gap between germline ends came to 13 bases. Per germline, CDR1 LNHDA and CDR2 SQIVND (reference sequence). The CDR3 contains 15 residues.

The chain carries TRBV27 and TRBJ2-3; 9 bases are shared with TRBD2. CDR3 length: 16 residues. Germline-derived CDR1 and CDR2 are MNHEY and SMNVEV (reference sequence). J was trimmed by 4 bases and V by 4 bases; bases with no gene match: 9. CDR3 in amino acids: CASSSLSGGPPDTQYF. The CDR3 coding sequence is TGTGCCAGCAGTTCCCTCAGCGGGGGGCCCCCAGATACGCAGTATTTT.

V and J are TRBV19 and TRBJ1-5; tentative D call: TRBD1 (5 bases). This CDR3 region has 13 residues. Trimming took off 0 bases at V and 15 bases at J, with 15 bases between the two ends. Germline CDR1 is LNHDA and CDR2 is SQIVND (reference sequence). As DNA, the CDR3 is TGTGCCAGTAGTATAGACGGGGGACGGTTGGTGCATTTT. Residues: CASSIDGGRLVHF. The whole variable domain, remainder taken from reference TRBV19 and TRBJ1-5, is DGGITQSPKYLFRKEGQNVTLSCEQNLNHDAMYWYRQDPGQGLRLIYYSQIVNDFQKGDIAEGYSVSREKKESFPLTVTSAQKNPTAFYLCASSIDGGRLVHFGDGTRLSIL.

This clone has only a few counts. For the CDR3, the DNA is TGTGCCAGCAGCTTAGACGCACGAGGGTGGGACGAGCAGTACTTC. Translation: CASSLDARGWDEQYF. This chain links TRBV7-9 with TRBJ2-7; perhaps TRBD2 as D (5 bases). Germline V CDR1 and CDR2: SEHNR, FQNEAQ (reference sequence). The CDR3 extends over 15 amino acids. V was pared by 1 base and J by 5 bases, with 15 bases between. The full variable domain, completed using reference TRBV7-9 and TRBJ2-7, is DTGVSQNPRHKITKRGQNVTFRCDPISEHNRLYWYRQTLGQGPEFLTYFQNEAQLEKSRLLSDRFSAERPKGSFSTLEIQRTEQGDSAMYLCASSLDARGWDEQYFGPGTRLTVT.

The genes are TRBV6-1 and TRBJ1-2, with D possibly matching TRBD1 (5 bases). There are 13 residues in the CDR3. Between the trimmed V and J ends, which lost 8 bases and 3 bases, there was a span of 13 bases. Germline V gene data show CDR1 as MNHNS and CDR2 as SASEGT. The CDR3 nucleotides are TGTGCCAGCCGGCAGGGCCTCGACTATGGCTACACCTTC. It specifies CASRQGLDYGYTF.

The V call is TRBV5-4, the J call TRBJ1-6, with TRBD1 identical over 7 bases. The junction had 1 base not matched to a gene; V was cut back by 4 bases and J by 0 bases. CDR1 and CDR2 from the germline V gene are SGHNT and YYREEE (reference sequence). The length of the CDR3 is 15 residues. In nucleotides, the CDR3 is TGTGCCAGCAGCGGGGACAGCTCCTATAATTCACCCCTCCACTTT. Encoded protein: CASSGDSSYNSPLHF. Full variable domain (remainder filled in from reference TRBV5-4 and TRBJ1-6): ETGVTQSPTHLIKTRGQQVTLRCSSQSGHNTVSWYQQALGQGPQFIFQYYREEENGRGNFPPRFSGLQFPNYSSELNVNALELDDSALYLCASSGDSSYNSPLHFGNGTRLTVT.

This clone was seen a few times. The V gene is TRBV19, the J gene TRBJ1-1; maybe TRBD1 (6 bases). The CDR3 sequence is 13 residues long. Germline assignment: CDR1 LNHDA and CDR2 SQIVND (reference sequence). Trimming removed 5 bases from V and 5 bases from J, with 12 bases in between. The CDR3 here is CASSYYRDTEAFF. The CDR3 DNA reads TGTGCCAGTAGTTACTACAGGGATACTGAAGCTTTCTTT.